The present TCR beta chain was sequenced within a study of cytomegalovirus exposure and HLA in healthy donors (dated by TCRdb to 2015 to 2018). For the study in its entirety: In an earlier analysis of approximately 500 of the donors, about 270 Gb of sequence data and 100 million or so unique TCR beta sequences from about 190 million T cells were reported. An early release covering roughly 600 HLA-typed donors comprised about 300 gigabases of sequencing data and around 85 million unique TCR sequences. Of the roughly 390 genotyped donors, around 81% fell in the genetic ancestry cluster associated with self-reported Caucasian donors. The study aimed to test whether cataloging public T cell receptors could reveal signatures of past pathogen exposure. Using immunosequencing, the study profiled T cell repertoires from about 650 subjects and related those repertoires to cytomegalovirus serostatus. Along with the approximately 700-subject first cohort, a separate validation cohort of over 90 different subjects was used. High-throughput TCR immunosequencing, statistical association of individual TCRs with disease status, and machine learning were combined to predict cytomegalovirus infection status. A later analysis re-analyzed previously published TCR beta repertoires from roughly 600 donors and added high-resolution HLA genotyping to study TCR occurrence patterns. Rather than using new phenotypic data, the later analysis identified candidate immune exposures from TCR beta sequences and from how often those sequences occurred across donors. In an earlier analysis of about 590 of the donors, high-throughput TCR beta sequencing was used to judge whether each TCR beta V gene segment behaved as functional or pseudogenic. Donor age, sex, ethnicity and CMV serostatus were compiled together with the repertoire data. A later genetic analysis took genome-wide SNP genotypes for about three fifths of the 666 donors and used that subset as a discovery cohort. All discovery cohort repertoires had been generated using a single sequencing platform. Both class I and class II loci were covered by HLA typing, at four-digit resolution. The number of typed donors differed by locus: roughly 629-640 for A, B, C, DRB1 and DQB1; 522 for DQA1; around 580 for DPA1; and some 430 for DPB1. A handful of DR-DQ haplotypes were handled as single units for association and clustering because linkage in the cohort was strong. On average, around 230,000 unique TCR beta nucleotide sequences were sequenced per donor among more than 350 genotyped donors of the cohort, with approximately 18% of those sequences being non-productive.

Study-level results and caveats: When HLA alleles, especially DR and DQ, strongly co-occurred, TCR associations were difficult to assign to individual alleles. Several of the top co-occurrence clusters appeared to be linked to parvovirus B19, influenza, CMV and Epstein-Barr virus, according to a later analysis. The earlier analysis of 450 to 700 of the donors excluded some 16 rarely observed V segments, including chromosome 9 orphons, because counts were too low. In vitro tests confirmed that a few of the cytomegalovirus-associated TCR beta chains recognize cytomegalovirus antigens. Presence/absence analyses assumed roughly uniform sequencing depth across donors, an assumption that may not hold. In a later genetic analysis, a missense DCLRE1C variant was associated with V-gene and J-gene trimming of TCR beta chains, and the association was replicated in an independent cohort. While some public TCRs were present in many individuals, most TCR sequences turned up only very rarely across donors. Correlated functional status among segregating V segments might be attributable to linkage disequilibrium, but an unknown experimental factor could not be ruled out. Some IMGT-functional V segments, including TRBV6-2 and TRBV6-3, could not be told apart with the 87-base-pair reads, so those segments were excluded. The study listed around 160 TCR beta chains as associated with cytomegalovirus. A later analysis found that HLA-associated TCR beta chains were more clonally expanded and had lower generation probabilities than equally common non-associated chains. The cohort was sequenced for TCR beta chains only, and without alpha or paired-chain data the features that could be detected were limited. Because some donors lacked HLA typing at each locus, the association tests relied only on the typed subset. The sequencing pipeline was judged likely to have produced a cluster of highly shared sequence variants as a technical artifact. In a later analysis, the rate of TCR association differed among HLA loci, with DRB1 alleles having the most associated TCRs and HLA-C alleles having the fewest. A later analysis found that most CMV-associated TCR beta chains appeared HLA-restricted, with HLA associations seemingly driven largely by CMV exposure. An earlier analysis of 587 of the donors showed that most TCR beta V segments appeared in productive rearrangements either about 87% or about 30% of the time, which broadly matched IMGT annotations. CMV serostatus was the only immune exposure information available for the cohort. A later genetic analysis reported fewer N-insertions in productive TCRs among donors in an Asian-associated ancestry cluster than the 666-donor mean. A later analysis associated 16,951 TCR beta sequences with specific HLA alleles at a false discovery rate of 0.05. The authors suggested that the approach could potentially be extended to other disease states and immunological phenotypes. A further reported finding was that TCR beta sequences accurately predicted the HLA-A and HLA-B alleles for most subjects in the first cohort. The classifier was reported to diagnose cytomegalovirus status with high specificity and sensitivity in both the original and validation cohorts.

In the case of this clone: Its binding antigen is unknown. No base quality information exists; no much larger clone differs at one position.

Receptors were amplified or captured by the immunoSEQ multiplex PCR assay. A mixture of 60 forward primers for TCR Vbeta segments and 13 reverse primers for TCR Jbeta segments was used in the multiplex PCR. The CDR3 region of rearranged TCR beta genes was amplified from genomic DNA by a multiplex PCR assay. On the Illumina HiSeq System, the amplified TCR beta libraries were sequenced as 87-base-pair reads. Regarding the original processing steps: A later analysis tallied about 77 million unique TCR beta chains across the 650 to 750 repertoires, and approximately 12 million of those chains were shared by two or more donors. Raw reads were error-corrected and collapsed into unique sequences by a nearest-neighbor algorithm in which closely related sequences were merged to remove PCR and sequencing errors. V, D and J gene segments were assigned by aligning CDR3 sequences to IMGT reference sequences. For a sequence to be retained, a match of at least six nucleotides to both a V gene segment and a J gene segment was required. Rearrangements were called productive when the CDR3 lacked stop codons and stayed in frame with V and J; all others were non-productive. CDR3 was defined by IMGT convention, running from the second conserved V-encoded cysteine to the conserved J-encoded phenylalanine. The earlier analysis of some 600 of the donors excluded sequences that lacked an unambiguous match to a single V gene segment. An earlier analysis of over 450 of the donors classified V segments as functional when productive rearrangements were above 56.7% and as segregating when the standard deviation between donors was above 5%. A statistical classification framework was built to diagnose cytomegalovirus status from the catalog of TCR beta chain sequences. V and J gene assignment, in a later analysis, came from comparing TCR nucleotide sequences with IMGT/GENE-DB human TR gene sequences. Using the TCRdist pipeline, a later analysis assigned CDR3 sequences along with most-parsimonious VDJ recombination scenarios. In a later analysis, each TCR beta chain was defined by its CDR3 amino acid sequence together with its V-gene family, and reads lacking a unique V-gene family were excluded. A later analysis removed 592 highly shared, low-generation-probability nucleotide sequences to deal with suspected cross-contamination and a sequencing artifact. A later analysis calculated a clonal expansion index for each public chain from normalized within-repertoire ranks of inferred template counts. A later analysis computed generation probabilities with a VDJ recombination model fitted to out-of-frame rearrangements, and checked the results against IGoR. Hypergeometric tests were used in a later analysis to score TCR-TCR, TCR-HLA and TCR-CMV co-occurrence, with a repertoire-size bias correction applied to the TCR pairs. To estimate false discovery rates, a later analysis permuted the HLA or CMV assignments 20 times. In a later analysis, co-occurring TCRs were grouped with DBSCAN, and TCRdist sequence similarity was added when clustering was performed within HLA-allele-positive subsets. For co-occurrence clustering, repertoires with fewer than 30,000 or more than 120,000 public chains were excluded, along with four or five repertoires with anomalous nucleotide sharing. TCRdb took over this immuneACCESS table, retaining in-frame rearrangements with V and J assigned. Such tables are incomplete; in checked studies, under half of the missing clones stem from an unresolved V gene, and the remainder is unexplained. Clonal size and the V and J genes are those of that table, whereas D and trimming came from the DNA. The table for this sample lists some 140,000 clones; approximately 79% of them were counted only once. The top ten clonotypes cover roughly 8.8% of the sample.

The cohort comprised around 700 healthy bone marrow donors. At the time of sampling, all cohort members were nominally healthy, though unrecorded immune exposures were likely present. The donor tested CMV seropositive, placing the donor among the 290 or so seropositive members of the cohort. A peripheral blood sample was collected from each donor, and TCR beta sequencing was performed on peripheral blood mononuclear cells. The Qiagen DNeasy Blood Extraction Kit was used to extract genomic DNA from the blood cell samples. V and J are trimmed by 0 bases and 3 bases, and the gene matches miss 10 bases of the junction. Reading from cysteine to phenylalanine, the CDR3 counts 19 amino acids. The retained sequence is limited to the CDR3, 57 bases, with the frame set at the first base.

The sequenced sample was PBMCs. The clonotype comes from a woman between 45 and 65 years old in good health and CMV-seropositive. The chain is made from TRBV23-1 and TRBJ2-3, with 12 junctional bases fitting TRBD2. TRBV23-1 falls under the ORF class, with uncertain function. The CDR3 is CASSQSRKTSGGLTDTQYF. In nucleotides, the sequence is TGCGCCAGCAGTCAATCGAGGAAGACTAGCGGGGGCCTAACAGATACGCAGTATTTT.